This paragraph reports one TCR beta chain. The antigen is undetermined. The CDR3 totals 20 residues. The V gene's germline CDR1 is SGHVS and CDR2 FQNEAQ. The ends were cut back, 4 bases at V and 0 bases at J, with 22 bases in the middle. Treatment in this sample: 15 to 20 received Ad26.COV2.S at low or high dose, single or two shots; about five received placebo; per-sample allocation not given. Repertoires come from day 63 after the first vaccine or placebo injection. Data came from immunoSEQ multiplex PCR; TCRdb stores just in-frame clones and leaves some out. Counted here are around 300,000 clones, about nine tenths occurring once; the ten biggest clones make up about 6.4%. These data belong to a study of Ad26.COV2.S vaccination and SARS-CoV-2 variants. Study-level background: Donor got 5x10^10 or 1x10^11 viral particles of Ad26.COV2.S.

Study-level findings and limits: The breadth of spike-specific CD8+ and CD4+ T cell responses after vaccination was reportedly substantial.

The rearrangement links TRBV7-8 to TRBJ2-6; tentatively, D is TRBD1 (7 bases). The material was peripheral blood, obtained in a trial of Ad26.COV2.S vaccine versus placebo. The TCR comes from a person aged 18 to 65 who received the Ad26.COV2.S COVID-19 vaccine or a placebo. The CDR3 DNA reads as TGTGCCAGCAGCTCAAGGTTGGGAGGACAGGCAAGCTCTGGGGCCAACGTCCTGACTTTC. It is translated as CASSSRLGGQASSGANVLTF.